These 22 T cell receptor beta chains were sequenced from one sample in a study (dated by TCRdb to 2013 to 2016). Receptor libraries were prepared by 5' RACE. Sequencing relied on an Illumina MiSeq. The public reads were reprocessed in TCRdb via fastp at Q25 and MiXCR, keeping in-frame beta chains. Entries are consolidated by CDR3 protein sequence, retaining the most common genes and DNA. Within this sample are approximately 60,000 distinct CDR3 sequences, with 20% to 25% of them counted one time only. Of the sample, under 3.5% falls within the top ten clones. Sequenced material: memory CD4+ T cells sorted from a lymph node. The sample's cell subset or site, from its label and the paper: memory CD4+ T cells, CD4+CD45RO+CD25-. The receptors originated from a female donor with breast cancer.

V gene TRBV7-9 combines with J gene TRBJ1-6; D may be TRBD1 (6 bases). CDR3 length: 14 amino acids. V was cut by 3 bases and J by 8 bases, with 11 bases left in between. Germline V gene data show CDR1 as SEHNR and CDR2 as FQNEAQ (reference sequence). In DNA, the CDR3 is TGTGCCAGCAGCTTGGGGGCTTCCGATTCACCCCTCCACTTT. Translating it yields CASSLGASDSPLHF.

The chain recombines TRBV28 with TRBJ1-2; 8 bases align to TRBD1. Germline V gene data show CDR1 as MDHEN and CDR2 as SYDVKM. J was trimmed by 4 bases and V by 10 bases; bases with no gene match: 5. The CDR3 is 12 residues long. The CDR3 region has the DNA TGTGCCACCTCCAGGGGGCCCTATGGCTACACCTTC. Translating it yields CATSRGPYGYTF.

As regards this clonotype: A much larger clone sits a single nucleotide away, making a read error possible. V gene TRBV5-1 combines with J gene TRBJ2-1, with 8 nucleotides matching TRBD2. Per germline, CDR1 SGHRS and CDR2 YFSETQ. CDR3 length: 16 residues. This CDR3 is CASSLATRREDSEQLF. CDR3 nucleotides: TGCGCCAGCAGCTTGGCGACCCGGCGGGAGGATAGTGAGCAGCTCTTC.

This clonotype was observed a few times. The rearrangement links TRBV24-1 to TRBJ2-1; 8 bases are shared with TRBD2. Germline assignment: CDR1 KGHDR and CDR2 SFDVKD. The CDR3 sequence is 16 residues long. V lost 4 bases and J lost 3; bases outside the gene matches: 7. The CDR3 region has the DNA TGTGCCACCAGTGAACACCGAGCGGGAGTCTACAATGAGCAGTTCTTC. Residues: CATSEHRAGVYNEQFF.

The genes are TRBV20-1 and TRBJ1-2; D not certain. Germline CDR1 DFQATT, CDR2 SNEGSKA (reference sequence). The V and J ends lost 3 bases and 6 bases respectively, with 11 bases between them. The CDR3 extends over 12 amino acids. The CDR3 here is CSASREENGYTF. The CDR3 DNA follows: TGCAGTGCTAGTAGGGAGGAAAATGGCTACACCTTC.

This clonotype was counted ten times or more. The limits of the CDR3 on the DNA are not certain, so only TCRdb's listed CDR3 is given. The chain has TRBV20-1 and TRBJ1-2. CDR1 and CDR2 from the germline V gene are DFQATT and SNEGSKA (reference sequence). The CDR3 is 14 amino acids long, termini counted. The CDR3 sequence: CSAVLDRVQRGYTF.

This clonotype was picked up many times. The chain employs TRBV5-1 and TRBJ2-1; D is perhaps TRBD1 or TRBD2 (5 bases each). Germline V CDR1 and CDR2: SGHRS, YFSETQ. This CDR3 has 17 residues. Trimming took 4 bases from V and 1 from J, leaving 18 bases between them. Here the CDR3 reads CASSPGRSLTSYNEQFF. Written as DNA, the CDR3 is TGCGCCAGCAGCCCGGGACGGAGCCTGACATCCTACAATGAGCAGTTCTTC.

This clonotype was picked up many times. The rearrangement links TRBV20-1 to TRBJ2-1; a weak D match, TRBD2 (5 bases). Germline CDR1 reads DFQATT; CDR2 reads SNEGSKA (reference sequence). This CDR3 region has 14 residues. V lost 6 bases, J lost 2 bases, and 14 bases lay in between. The CDR3 sequence is CSAMEVSPYNEQFF. The CDR3 DNA follows: TGCAGTGCCATGGAGGTGTCGCCCTACAATGAGCAGTTCTTC.

This clonotype was seen ten or more times. The chain couples TRBV5-1 to TRBJ2-3; 9 nucleotides match TRBD1. The V gene end was trimmed by 6 bases and the J gene end by 8 bases; junction bases not matched to a gene: 13. Germline CDR1 is SGHRS and CDR2 is YFSETQ. The CDR3 totals 15 residues. This CDR3 reads CASKVSGQGIGTQYF. Written as DNA, the CDR3 is TGCGCCAGCAAGGTGTCGGGACAGGGCATCGGTACGCAGTATTTT.

This clonotype has only a few counts. The CDR3 loop reads CASSSKHSTADEQFF. CDR3 DNA: TGCGCCAGCAGCTCCAAACATTCGACCGCCGATGAGCAGTTCTTC. The rearrangement links TRBV5-1 to TRBJ2-1; D is ambiguous. V was shortened by 3 bases and J by 8 bases, with 18 bases between the two germline ends. CDR1 and CDR2 from the germline V gene are SGHRS and YFSETQ. This CDR3 contains 15 residues.

Turning to this clonotype: One junction end disagrees with the germline gene, perhaps due to a read error. V usage is TRBV7-7 and J usage is TRBJ2-3; 9 bases match TRBD2. Germline V gene lookup returns CDR1 SSHAT and CDR2 FNYEAQ (reference sequence). The CDR3 runs to 15 residues. The CDR3 is CASSQGTSRTDTQYF. The DNA for the CDR3 is TGTGCTAGCAGCCAAGGGACTAGCCGAACAGATACGCAGTATTTT.

This clonotype was counted a few times. This CDR3 is CASSPYSGSGETQYF. The DNA for the CDR3 is TGTGCCAGCAGCCCCTATAGCGGGAGCGGTGAGACCCAGTACTTC. The chain is built from TRBV11-3 and TRBJ2-5; 9 nucleotides line up with TRBD2. The V gene end was trimmed by 5 bases and the J gene end by 5 bases; junction bases not matched to a gene: 9. Germline CDR1 reads SGHNT; CDR2 reads YENEEA. The CDR3 runs to 15 residues.

J is TRBJ1-1 and V is TRBV5-1; D possibly corresponds to TRBD1 (5 bases). This CDR3 region has 14 residues. Germline CDR1 reads SGHRS; CDR2 reads YFSETQ. Between the trimmed V and J ends, which lost 6 bases and 1 base, there was a span of 13 bases. This chain's CDR3 is CASTVVGGNTEAFF. In DNA, the CDR3 is TGCGCCAGCACCGTTGTCGGGGGGAACACTGAAGCTTTCTTT.

There are many counts of this clonotype. The chain recombines TRBV5-6 with TRBJ1-6; D not certain. V shed 4 bases and J shed 12 bases, with 11 bases lying between them. This CDR3 has 12 amino acids. Germline V gene sequence: CDR1 SGHDT, CDR2 YYEEEE. The DNA of the CDR3 is TGTGCCAGCAGCGTCTTATTAGGACCCCTCCACTTT. It encodes CASSVLLGPLHF.

This clonotype was seen a few times. The gene calls are TRBV7-2 and TRBJ2-1; 11 nucleotides agree with TRBD2. The CDR3 runs to 15 residues. Trimming took 4 bases from V and 3 from J; bases not matched to a gene: 2. Germline V lookup: CDR1 SGHTA, CDR2 FQGNSA. The CDR3 here is CASSSGLAVYNEQFF. DNA of the CDR3: TGTGCCAGCAGCTCGGGACTAGCGGTCTACAATGAGCAGTTCTTC.

The rearrangement joins TRBV7-2 to TRBJ1-2, with D perhaps TRBD1 (6 bases). The CDR3 extends over 13 amino acids. Germline loops: CDR1 SGHTA, CDR2 FQGNSA. The V gene lost 5 bases and the J gene lost 8 bases, with 15 bases spanning the gap. CDR3 DNA: TGTGCCAGCAGCAAAAATCAGGGGTTGGGCTACACCTTC. It translates to CASSKNQGLGYTF.

This clonotype appeared many times. V gene TRBV6-6 combines with J gene TRBJ2-1; D may be TRBD1 (6 bases). Trimming removed 6 bases at V and 7 bases at J, with 25 bases between. Looked up from germline, CDR1 is MNHNY and CDR2 is SVGAGI (reference sequence). The CDR3 has 17 amino acids. In nucleotides, the CDR3 is TGTGCCAGCAGAAGCCCCCGGGACAATAGGATGGAGAATGAGCAGTTCTTC. Its protein product is CASRSPRDNRMENEQFF.

Many counts were recorded for this clonotype. The CDR3 sequence is CASSEFRLDNSPLHF. The DNA of the CDR3 is TGTGCCAGCAGTGAATTTAGGCTGGATAATTCACCCCTCCACTTT. This chain connects TRBV25-1 to TRBJ1-6; D gene ambiguous. The CDR3 spans 15 residues. The germline CDR1 and CDR2 sequences are MGHDK and SYGVNS. Trimming took off 1 base at V and 5 bases at J, with 9 bases between the two ends.

Comments on this clonotype: Here the CDR3 omits its conserved ending phenylalanine or tryptophan, so a read error is the likely source. J is TRBJ1-6 and V is TRBV20-1; a possible D gene is TRBD1 (5 bases). Between the trimmed V and J ends, which lost 0 bases and 10 bases, there was a span of 16 bases. The CDR3 is 15 residues long. Germline CDR1 reads DFQATT; CDR2 reads SNEGSKA (reference sequence). CDR3 protein: CSAREWDPKGSPLHS. CDR3 bases: TGCAGTGCTAGAGAATGGGACCCCAAGGGATCACCCCTCCACTCT.

V usage is TRBV3-1 and J usage is TRBJ1-2; TRBD1 matches at 7 bases. Germline V gene sequence: CDR1 LGHDT, CDR2 YNNKEL (reference sequence). The CDR3 length is 16 residues. Trimming took 2 bases from V and 7 from J; bases not matched to a gene: 13. The CDR3 sequence: CASSQIRQGGYAGYTF. CDR3 coding DNA: TGTGCCAGCAGCCAAATCCGACAGGGTGGATATGCTGGCTACACCTTC.

This clonotype appeared a few times. The rearrangement joins TRBV5-1 to TRBJ2-4; 7 bases fit TRBD1. Germline V gene sequence: CDR1 SGHRS, CDR2 YFSETQ. This CDR3 has 15 residues. V trimming: 0 bases; J trimming: 1 base; junction bases outside the gene matches: 1. The CDR3 bases are TGCGCCAGCAGCTTGGCGGGACAGGCCAAAAACATTCAGTACTTC. This encodes CASSLAGQAKNIQYF. The entire variable domain, with the rest obtained from reference TRBV5-1 and TRBJ2-4, is as follows: KAGVTQTPRYLIKTRGQQVTLSCSPISGHRSVSWYQQTPGQGLQFLFEYFSETQRNKGNFPGRFSGRQFSNSRSEMNVSTLELGDSALYLCASSLAGQAKNIQYFGAGTRLSVL.

About this clonotype itself: At one end the junction does not follow the germline gene, possibly because of a read error. The chain uses TRBV20-1 and TRBJ2-4, with 8 bases lining up with TRBD2. There are 19 residues in the CDR3. Germline V lookup: CDR1 DFQATT, CDR2 SNEGSKA (reference sequence). The CDR3 DNA reads TGCAGTGCTAGAGCCCTGCCCGGGACTAGAGATGTAGCCAAAAACATTCGGTACTTC. Translating gives CSARALPGTRDVAKNIRYF.